What follows describes a single T cell receptor (beta chain). What it recognizes is unknown. This record comes from a study of T cells after yellow fever vaccination. The V and J ends lost 6 bases and 1 base, in that order; junction bases with no gene match: 7. The CDR3 contains 16 residues. Germline CDR1 MNHEY, CDR2 SVGAGI. A 5'RACE template-switching step, the method used to make TCR cDNA, added a universal primer site and UMIs. MiXCR, run by TCRdb on the 5' RACE reads, gives a single entry per CDR3 protein. The sample has hundreds of thousands of distinct CDR3 sequences, under 9% seen once. Study-wide findings and caveats: Booster sampling recovered most clones from primary vaccination (approximately 97% CD4, 80% to 90% CD8).

The clonotype was recovered from a young man who received the YFV17D yellow fever vaccine. Material: CD4+ T cells sorted from PBMCs, obtained 5 days after the yellow fever booster vaccination. The rearrangement links TRBV6-5 to TRBJ2-3, with 10 bases lining up with TRBD1. CDR3 amino acids: CASRDRQGARTDTQYF. For the CDR3, the DNA is TGTGCCAGCAGGGACCGACAGGGGGCGCGCACAGATACGCAGTATTTT.